The next 6 T cell receptor beta chains were all read from a single sample in a study of blood T cell repertoires in COVID-19. The repertoire was sequenced with immunoSEQ multiplex PCR; TCRdb's copy has only in-frame clones and lacks some. The sample has a few hundred thousand clones, around four fifths seen once; the top ten hold about 4.5%. Sequencing used peripheral blood. These receptor sequences come from a man aged 55 to 70 who had recovered from COVID-19.

This clone showed up just a few times. This chain uses TRBV10-3 with TRBJ2-1; 10 bases match TRBD2. Germline-derived CDR1 and CDR2 are ENHRY and SYGVKD. V lost 5 bases and J lost 9; bases outside the gene matches: 7. CDR3 length: 14 amino acids. The CDR3 protein is CAISFLAGEPEQFF. The CDR3 DNA is TGTGCCATCAGTTTCCTAGCGGGAGAGCCTGAGCAGTTCTTC.

The rearrangement joins TRBV30 to TRBJ1-4; unclear D gene. This CDR3 comprises 11 residues. The V gene's germline CDR1 is GTSNPN and CDR2 SVGIG (reference sequence). V lost 0 bases and J lost 8, with 4 bases in between. In nucleotides, the CDR3 is TGTGCCTGGAGTGTACGGGAAAAACTGTTTTTT. Protein sequence: CAWSVREKLFF.

The chain employs TRBV4-1 and TRBJ1-2; possibly TRBD1 for D (6 bases). The V gene's germline CDR1 is MGHRA and CDR2 YSYEKL. Trimming removed 1 base at V and 1 base at J, with 10 bases between. The CDR3 has 15 residues. The CDR3 region has the DNA TGCGCCAGCAGCCAAGGGGGACAAAATAACTATGGCTACACCTTC. This translates into CASSQGGQNNYGYTF.

CDR3 protein: CASSQYGYTF. The CDR3 DNA reads as TGTGCCAGCAGTCAGTATGGCTACACCTTC. The chain is built from TRBV6-5 and TRBJ1-2; D ambiguous. Germline CDR1 and CDR2: MNHEY and SVGAGI. With 5 bases removed from V and 5 bases from J, the gap between germline ends came to 3 bases. The CDR3 has 10 amino acids.

A single count supports this clone. V and J are TRBV5-1 and TRBJ1-1; TRBD1 matches at 8 bases. There are 15 residues in the CDR3. With 4 bases clipped from V and 0 bases from J, the junction kept 5 bases outside the gene matches. Germline assignment: CDR1 SGHRS and CDR2 YFSETQ. CDR3 in DNA: TGCGCCAGCAGCCAACGGACAGGGATGAACACTGAAGCTTTCTTT. Amino acids: CASSQRTGMNTEAFF.

In this sample, this clone turned up once. The rearrangement joins TRBV4-1 to TRBJ2-3; D is ambiguous. The germline CDR1 and CDR2 sequences are MGHRA and YSYEKL. V dropped 5 bases and J dropped 3 bases, with 21 bases sitting between them. The CDR3 contains 17 residues. In nucleotides, the CDR3 is TGCGCCAGCAGCAAACACGGAAGCCCCGACTTTACAGATACGCAGTATTTT. This codes for CASSKHGSPDFTDTQYF.